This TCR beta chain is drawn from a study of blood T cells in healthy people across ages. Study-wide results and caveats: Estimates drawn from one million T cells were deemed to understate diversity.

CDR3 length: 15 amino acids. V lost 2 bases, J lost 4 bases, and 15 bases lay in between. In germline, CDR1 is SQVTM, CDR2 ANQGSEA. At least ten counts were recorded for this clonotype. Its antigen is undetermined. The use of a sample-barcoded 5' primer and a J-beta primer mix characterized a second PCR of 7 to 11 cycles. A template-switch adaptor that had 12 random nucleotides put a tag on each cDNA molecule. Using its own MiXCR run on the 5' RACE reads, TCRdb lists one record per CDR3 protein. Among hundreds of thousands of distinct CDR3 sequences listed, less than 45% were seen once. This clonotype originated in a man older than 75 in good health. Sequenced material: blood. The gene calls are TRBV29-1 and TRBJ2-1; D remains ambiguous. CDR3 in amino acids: CSVEFPETRYNEQFF. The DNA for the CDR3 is TGCAGCGTTGAATTCCCGGAAACCCGTTACAATGAGCAGTTCTTC.